This note documents a single T cell receptor beta chain sequence. This sample stems from a study of PD-L1 blockade in urothelial cancer. Overall study: Each blood sample yielded a median of 141,255 T cells.

Profiling relied on immunoSEQ multiplex PCR, and the TCRdb table lists in-frame clones only, not all of them. Of fewer than 40,000 clones detected, 75% to 95% appear once; the ten largest clones hold just under 8.5%. CDR3 length: 14 amino acids. Germline CDR1 is MNHNY and CDR2 is SVGAGI (reference sequence). J was trimmed by 9 bases and V by 2 bases; bases with no gene match: 5. This receptor was obtained from a man between 65 and 85 years old with urothelial cancer. This sequence joins TRBV6-6 and TRBJ1-5, with 9 nucleotides matching TRBD1. The sample in question was PBMCs, obtained around atezolizumab (anti-PD-L1) treatment. CDR3 bases: TGTGCCAGCAGTTACGGGACAGGGAGTTTGCCCCAGCATTTT. It is translated as CASSYGTGSLPQHF.